This T cell receptor (beta chain) comes out of a study of blood T cell repertoires in COVID-19. About the research overall: Collection of acute and convalescent COVID-19 samples took place in the United States, Italy and Spain.

Per the original methods: Counts of nucleated cells, estimated from reference gene primer amplification, were obtained. Sequencing was performed with immunoSEQ multiplex PCR; in TCRdb, only in-frame clones are kept and a portion is missing. That table gives V, J and clone size, and the DNA gave D and trimming. The sample carries 90,000 to 100,000 clones, roughly 84% recorded once. CDR1 is SGHNT, CDR2 YENEEA, per germline. CDR3 length equals 13 residues. The ends were cut back, 3 bases at V and 3 bases at J, with 9 bases in the middle. The receptor was isolated from a man aged 60-69 years with acute or convalescent COVID-19. The chain has TRBV11-3 and TRBJ2-7, with D perhaps matching TRBD1 (6 bases). Specimen: peripheral blood. The DNA of the CDR3 is TGTGCCAGCAGCTTTGAGACAGGCTACGAGCAGTACTTC. This translates into CASSFETGYEQYF.